What follows are 6 T cell receptor beta chains derived from one specimen sequenced in a study of blood T cell repertoires in COVID-19. Sequencing used immunoSEQ multiplex PCR; TCRdb keeps in-frame clones, though not all of them. The sample yields fewer than 250,000 clones, approximately 87% seen once. The sample consisted of peripheral blood. These receptors were taken from a woman in her seventies with active or convalescent COVID-19.

This chain links TRBV27 with TRBJ1-5, with TRBD1 identical over 8 bases. The J segment lost 2 bases and the V segment lost 6 bases, leaving 6 bases of the junction unmatched. Germline V gene lookup returns CDR1 MNHEY and CDR2 SMNVEV (reference sequence). The CDR3 has 15 amino acids. Here the CDR3 DNA reads TGTGCCAGCAGCCGAGACAGGGGCGGCAATCAGCCCCAGCATTTT. Translated: CASSRDRGGNQPQHF.

The rearrangement joins TRBV25-1 to TRBJ2-1; 9 bases are a match to TRBD1. Germline assignment: CDR1 MGHDK and CDR2 SYGVNS. The CDR3 loop spans 12 amino acids. V shed 7 bases, J shed 12 bases, and the junction held 7 bases outside the gene matches. The CDR3 sequence is CASTRGQGGQFF. The CDR3 DNA reads as TGTGCCAGCACCCGGGGACAGGGAGGGCAGTTCTTC.

J is TRBJ2-5 and V is TRBV27, with a possible D match to TRBD1 (6 bases). Germline CDR1 and CDR2: MNHEY and SMNVEV (reference sequence). The CDR3 loop spans 14 amino acids. Trimming took off 2 bases at V and 4 bases at J, with 11 bases between the two ends. CDR3 protein: CASSLMFRGETQYF. The DNA of the CDR3 is TGTGCCAGCAGTTTAATGTTCAGGGGAGAGACCCAGTACTTC.

The chain combines TRBV7-2 with TRBJ1-5; D gene ambiguous. V was clipped by 3 bases and J by 8 bases, with 8 bases between them. The CDR3 has 12 amino acids. The germline V gene encodes CDR1 SGHTA and CDR2 FQGNSA. CDR3 loop: CASSFLGEPQHF. The CDR3 DNA is TGTGCCAGCAGCTTCCTCGGGGAGCCCCAGCATTTT.

The rearrangement links TRBV11-2 to TRBJ1-1; D is undetermined. The ends were cut back, 3 bases at V and 1 base at J, with 9 bases in the middle. This CDR3 is built from 14 residues. Germline V gene lookup returns CDR1 SGHAT and CDR2 FQNNGV. In DNA, the CDR3 is TGTGCCAGCAGCTTCGGTGGGAGGAACACTGAAGCTTTCTTT. Amino acid sequence: CASSFGGRNTEAFF.

The genes are TRBV10-3 and TRBJ2-7, with 8 bases that match TRBD2. The CDR3 extends over 14 amino acids. The J segment lost 0 bases and the V segment lost 6 bases, leaving 4 bases of the junction unmatched. The germline V gene has CDR1 ENHRY and CDR2 SYGVKD. CDR3 amino acids: CAIRPTSDSYEQYF. CDR3 bases: TGTGCCATCAGACCGACTAGCGACTCCTACGAGCAGTACTTC.